This T cell receptor beta chain was documented in a study of beta chain features in type 1 diabetes. The study's findings and limits: PCR could preferentially amplify shorter templates, alike in patients and controls.

Expressed TCRB transcripts were sequenced because the isolated RNA had all been reverse transcribed beforehand. TCRdb keeps only in-frame clones here, not all; method: immunoSEQ multiplex PCR. This table has around 44,000 clones, 50% appearing once. Only a few counts were recorded for this clone. The antigen is not known. Trimming cost V 3 bases and J 7 bases, with 21 bases left between them. The CDR3 spans 16 residues. Germline CDR1 SGHVS, CDR2 FNYEAQ. Sequencing was performed on stem cell memory CD4+ T cells from blood. The receptor was derived from a woman in her 30s in good health. The chain has TRBV7-6 and TRBJ1-2, with D perhaps matching TRBD1 (6 bases). CDR3 amino acids: CASSLSVPGGGPGYTF. DNA of the CDR3: TGTGCCAGCAGCTTGAGCGTTCCGGGGGGCGGCCCTGGCTACACCTTC. Full variable domain (missing parts from reference TRBV7-6 and TRBJ1-2): GAGVSQSPRYKVTKRGQDVALRCDPISGHVSLYWYRQALGQGPEFLTYFNYEAQQDKSGLPNDRFSAERPEGSISTLTIQRTEQRDSAMYRCASSLSVPGGGPGYTFGSGTRLTVV.